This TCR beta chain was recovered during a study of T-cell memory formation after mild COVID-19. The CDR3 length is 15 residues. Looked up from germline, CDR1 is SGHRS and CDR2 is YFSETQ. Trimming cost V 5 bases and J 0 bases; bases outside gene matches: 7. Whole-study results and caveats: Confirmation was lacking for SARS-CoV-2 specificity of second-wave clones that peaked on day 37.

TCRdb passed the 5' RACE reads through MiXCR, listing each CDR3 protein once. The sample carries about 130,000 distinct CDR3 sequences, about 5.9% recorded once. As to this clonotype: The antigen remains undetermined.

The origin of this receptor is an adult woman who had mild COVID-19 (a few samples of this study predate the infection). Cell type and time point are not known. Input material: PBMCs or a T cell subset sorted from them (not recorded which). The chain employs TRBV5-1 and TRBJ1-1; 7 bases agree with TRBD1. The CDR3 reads CASRAGGSMNTEAFF. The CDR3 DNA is TGCGCCAGCAGGGCAGGGGGAAGTATGAACACTGAAGCTTTCTTT.